The rows below give T cell receptor beta chains drawn from one sample of a study of brain T cells in children with intractable seizures. Clones were read by immunoSEQ multiplex PCR, and TCRdb kept only the in-frame ones, dropping some. The profile shows a few hundred thousand clones, nearly 95% of them singletons. The sample consisted of peripheral blood, taken 4 to 6 months after surgery. The receptor source for this set is a boy in the first two years of life with tuberous sclerosis and intractable seizures. CDR3s include the opening cysteine and the closing phenylalanine or tryptophan. Fields, in order: D gene, J gene, V gene, CDR3 length, clone size, CDR3 DNA, CDR3 protein. A D gene is named only where the DNA matches it firmly. Expanded clones are given a class, and other clones once, few, many or no size at all.

d_call: TRBD2; j_call: TRBJ2-1; v_call: TRBV7-3; cdr3_length: 21; clone_size: NA; cdr3_nt: TGTGCCAGCAGCTTATTCGGGACTAGCCTAATTTTAGTCCTATCCTACAATGAGCAGTTCTTC; cdr3_aa: CASSLFGTSLILVLSYNEQFF
d_call: NA; j_call: TRBJ1-2; v_call: TRBV9; cdr3_length: 17; clone_size: NA; cdr3_nt: TGTGCCAGCAGCATCTCCCGGGACAAGTTTTTGGACTATGGCTACACCTTC; cdr3_aa: CASSISRDKFLDYGYTF
d_call: NA; j_call: TRBJ1-5; v_call: TRBV28; cdr3_length: 12; clone_size: NA; cdr3_nt: TGTGCCAGCAGTTCATCTGCCCAGCCCCAGCATTTT; cdr3_aa: CASSSSAQPQHF
d_call: NA; j_call: TRBJ2-1; v_call: TRBV10-1; cdr3_length: 13; clone_size: once; cdr3_nt: TGCGCCAGCAGTGAGGGACTCCCGGGTGAGCAGTTCTTC; cdr3_aa: CASSEGLPGEQFF
d_call: TRBD1; j_call: TRBJ1-4; v_call: TRBV2; cdr3_length: 15; clone_size: NA; cdr3_nt: TGTGCCAGCAGTGAAGGGGGACAGGGGAATGAAAAACTGTTTTTT; cdr3_aa: CASSEGGQGNEKLFF
d_call: TRBD1; j_call: TRBJ1-2; v_call: TRBV9; cdr3_length: 14; clone_size: NA; cdr3_nt: TGTGCCAGCAGCCCACGGACAGGGGAGAATGGCTACACCTTC; cdr3_aa: CASSPRTGENGYTF
d_call: NA; j_call: TRBJ1-2; v_call: TRBV24-1; cdr3_length: 14; clone_size: NA; cdr3_nt: TGTGCCACCAGTGATTTCCGGAGCCCCTATGGCTACACCTTC; cdr3_aa: CATSDFRSPYGYTF
d_call: NA; j_call: TRBJ1-1; v_call: TRBV7-3; cdr3_length: 13; clone_size: NA; cdr3_nt: TGTGCCAGCAGCCCTTACATGAACACTGAAGCTTTCTTT; cdr3_aa: CASSPYMNTEAFF
d_call: NA; j_call: TRBJ2-5; v_call: TRBV18; cdr3_length: 13; clone_size: NA; cdr3_nt: TGTGCCAGCTCGCCGGGAACTCAAGAGACCCAGTACTTC; cdr3_aa: CASSPGTQETQYF
d_call: TRBD1; j_call: TRBJ1-3; v_call: TRBV2; cdr3_length: 14; clone_size: NA; cdr3_nt: TGTGCCAGTTACGACAGGGCATCTGGAAACACCATATATTTT; cdr3_aa: CASYDRASGNTIYF
d_call: TRBD1; j_call: TRBJ2-2; v_call: TRBV4-1; cdr3_length: 18; clone_size: NA; cdr3_nt: TGCGCCAGCAGCCTATTGGGGACAGGGAGGTCGAACACCGGGGAGCTGTTTTTT; cdr3_aa: CASSLLGTGRSNTGELFF
d_call: NA; j_call: TRBJ2-7; v_call: TRBV5-4; cdr3_length: 14; clone_size: NA; cdr3_nt: TGTGCCAGCAGCCCCCGGGGCGAGGGATACGAGCAGTACTTC; cdr3_aa: CASSPRGEGYEQYF
d_call: TRBD1; j_call: TRBJ2-2; v_call: TRBV11-3; cdr3_length: 13; clone_size: NA; cdr3_nt: TGTGCCAGCAGCCCGACAGGGAGAGGGGAGCTGTTTTTT; cdr3_aa: CASSPTGRGELFF
d_call: NA; j_call: TRBJ2-3; v_call: TRBV4-1; cdr3_length: 15; clone_size: NA; cdr3_nt: TGCGCCAGCAGCCAAGCGTCTTCTCGGCCAGATACGCAGTATTTT; cdr3_aa: CASSQASSRPDTQYF
d_call: NA; j_call: TRBJ2-7; v_call: TRBV14; cdr3_length: 14; clone_size: NA; cdr3_nt: TGTGCCAGCAGCCACGGGGGCAATTACTACGAGCAGTACTTC; cdr3_aa: CASSHGGNYYEQYF
d_call: TRBD1; j_call: TRBJ2-3; v_call: TRBV9; cdr3_length: 14; clone_size: once; cdr3_nt: TGTGCCAGCAGCGCGAGGACAGGCAAGAATACGCAGTATTTT; cdr3_aa: CASSARTGKNTQYF
d_call: TRBD1; j_call: TRBJ1-6; v_call: TRBV5-6; cdr3_length: 15; clone_size: NA; cdr3_nt: TGTGCCAGCAGCTCCAGGGGGCCCTATAATTCACCCCTCCACTTT; cdr3_aa: CASSSRGPYNSPLHF
d_call: TRBD1; j_call: TRBJ2-7; v_call: TRBV6-5; cdr3_length: 13; clone_size: NA; cdr3_nt: TGTGCCAGCAAGAGGGACAGCCCCTACGAGCAGTACTTC; cdr3_aa: CASKRDSPYEQYF
d_call: NA; j_call: TRBJ2-1; v_call: TRBV7-8; cdr3_length: 14; clone_size: NA; cdr3_nt: TGTGCCTGCTCCGGGTCGACTAAACCCAATGAGCAGTTCTTC; cdr3_aa: CACSGSTKPNEQFF
d_call: NA; j_call: TRBJ1-6; v_call: TRBV4-1; cdr3_length: 13; clone_size: NA; cdr3_nt: TGCGCCAGCAGCGGCCCTGAGGGGTCACCCCTCCACTTT; cdr3_aa: CASSGPEGSPLHF
d_call: TRBD1; j_call: TRBJ2-1; v_call: TRBV6-5; cdr3_length: 13; clone_size: NA; cdr3_nt: TGTGCCAGCAGTTACTCGAGACAGGGCAAGCAGTTCTTC; cdr3_aa: CASSYSRQGKQFF
d_call: TRBD1; j_call: TRBJ1-5; v_call: TRBV24-1; cdr3_length: 20; clone_size: NA; cdr3_nt: TGTGCCACCAGTGAGTTCCGGGACAGGGATCGGATATCTGGCAATCAGCCCCAGCATTTT; cdr3_aa: CATSEFRDRDRISGNQPQHF
d_call: TRBD2; j_call: TRBJ2-3; v_call: TRBV19; cdr3_length: 16; clone_size: NA; cdr3_nt: TGTGCCAGTAGTATAGAACGGGGGAGGGGAACAGATACGCAGTATTTT; cdr3_aa: CASSIERGRGTDTQYF
d_call: TRBD1; j_call: TRBJ1-4; v_call: TRBV7-9; cdr3_length: 15; clone_size: NA; cdr3_nt: TGTGCCAGCAGCCCCAACAGGGGGCGCACAGAAAAACTGTTTTTT; cdr3_aa: CASSPNRGRTEKLFF
d_call: NA; j_call: TRBJ2-7; v_call: TRBV30; cdr3_length: 15; clone_size: NA; cdr3_nt: TGTGCCTGGAGTGTTAAGATAGGGGCCCTCTACGAGCAGTACTTC; cdr3_aa: CAWSVKIGALYEQYF
d_call: NA; j_call: TRBJ2-6; v_call: TRBV28; cdr3_length: 15; clone_size: NA; cdr3_nt: TGTGCCAGCAGTCCAGCGTTCTCTGGGGCCAACGTCCTGACTTTC; cdr3_aa: CASSPAFSGANVLTF
d_call: NA; j_call: TRBJ2-5; v_call: TRBV28; cdr3_length: 14; clone_size: NA; cdr3_nt: TGTGCCAGCAGAGGGGCCCGGGACGGCGAGACCCAGTACTTC; cdr3_aa: CASRGARDGETQYF
d_call: NA; j_call: TRBJ2-5; v_call: TRBV19; cdr3_length: 13; clone_size: NA; cdr3_nt: TGTGCCAGTAGCCCGACTAGAGGGGAGACCCAGTACTTC; cdr3_aa: CASSPTRGETQYF
d_call: NA; j_call: TRBJ1-5; v_call: TRBV2; cdr3_length: 14; clone_size: NA; cdr3_nt: TGTGCCAGCAGTGAGCGGGGAAGCAATCAGCCCCAGCATTTT; cdr3_aa: CASSERGSNQPQHF
d_call: NA; j_call: TRBJ1-5; v_call: TRBV12-3/TRBV12-4; cdr3_length: 13; clone_size: NA; cdr3_nt: TGTGCCAGCAGTAAACAGGGAAATCAGCCCCAGCATTTT; cdr3_aa: CASSKQGNQPQHF
d_call: TRBD1; j_call: TRBJ1-2; v_call: TRBV7-9; cdr3_length: 16; clone_size: few; cdr3_nt: TGTGCCAGCAGCCCCCGACAGGGGGTAGTTTTATATGGCTACACCTTC; cdr3_aa: CASSPRQGVVLYGYTF
d_call: NA; j_call: TRBJ2-7; v_call: TRBV4-2; cdr3_length: 14; clone_size: NA; cdr3_nt: TGTGCCAGCAGCCAAGGAAGTAGCGTGGGCGAGCAGTACTTC; cdr3_aa: CASSQGSSVGEQYF
d_call: NA; j_call: TRBJ1-2; v_call: TRBV19; cdr3_length: 13; clone_size: NA; cdr3_nt: TGTGCCAGTAGGGTCGACAAGGGTAATGGCTACACCTTC; cdr3_aa: CASRVDKGNGYTF
d_call: NA; j_call: TRBJ2-2; v_call: TRBV7-9; cdr3_length: 12; clone_size: NA; cdr3_nt: TGTGCCAGCAGCCATATAGAGAGGGAGCTGTTTTTT; cdr3_aa: CASSHIERELFF
d_call: NA; j_call: TRBJ2-5; v_call: TRBV11-1; cdr3_length: 11; clone_size: NA; cdr3_nt: TGTGCCAGCAGCGGAGGGGGGTCCCAGTACTTC; cdr3_aa: CASSGGGSQYF
d_call: NA; j_call: TRBJ2-7; v_call: TRBV7-9; cdr3_length: 12; clone_size: once; cdr3_nt: TGTGCCAGCAGCTTATCTCGAGACGAGCAGTACTTC; cdr3_aa: CASSLSRDEQYF
d_call: TRBD1; j_call: TRBJ1-1; v_call: TRBV7-2; cdr3_length: 13; clone_size: NA; cdr3_nt: TGTGCCAGCAGCTGGGCAGGGGGCACTGAAGCTTTCTTT; cdr3_aa: CASSWAGGTEAFF
d_call: NA; j_call: TRBJ2-7; v_call: TRBV3-1/TRBV3-2; cdr3_length: 15; clone_size: NA; cdr3_nt: TGTGCCAGCAGCCAGATGAGGAGGAGGTCCTACGAGCAGTACTTC; cdr3_aa: CASSQMRRRSYEQYF
d_call: TRBD1; j_call: TRBJ2-7; v_call: TRBV19; cdr3_length: 17; clone_size: once; cdr3_nt: TGTGCCAGTAGTTTTCACAGGGGCCCCACGCGACAGGACGAGCAGTACTTC; cdr3_aa: CASSFHRGPTRQDEQYF
d_call: NA; j_call: TRBJ1-2; v_call: TRBV6-6; cdr3_length: 18; clone_size: NA; cdr3_nt: TGTGCCAGCAGTCCACGGGACACAGCCGTCCTTTTGCTCTATGGCTACACCTTC; cdr3_aa: CASSPRDTAVLLLYGYTF
d_call: NA; j_call: TRBJ1-5; v_call: TRBV3-1/TRBV3-2; cdr3_length: 13; clone_size: NA; cdr3_nt: TGTGCCAGCAGCAATCCGGGAACTCAGCCCCAGCATTTT; cdr3_aa: CASSNPGTQPQHF